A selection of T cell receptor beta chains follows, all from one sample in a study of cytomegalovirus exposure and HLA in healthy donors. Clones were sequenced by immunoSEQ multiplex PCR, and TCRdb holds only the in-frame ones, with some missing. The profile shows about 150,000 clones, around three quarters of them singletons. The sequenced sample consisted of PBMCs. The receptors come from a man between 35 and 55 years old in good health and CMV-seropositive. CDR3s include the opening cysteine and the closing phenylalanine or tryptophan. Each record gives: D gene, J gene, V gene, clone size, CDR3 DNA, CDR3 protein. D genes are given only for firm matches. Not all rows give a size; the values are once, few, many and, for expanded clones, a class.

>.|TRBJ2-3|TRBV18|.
TGTGCCAGCTCGATGGGAGGAGGGGATATGGATACGCAGTATTTT
CASSMGGGDMDTQYF
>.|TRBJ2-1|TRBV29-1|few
TGCAGCGTTGAAGGCGGGACAGCCACTACCTGGCAGTTCTTC
CSVEGGTATTWQFF
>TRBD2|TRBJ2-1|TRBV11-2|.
TGTGCCAGCAGCTTCGGGGGGTCCTACTACAATGAGCAGTTCTTC
CASSFGGSYYNEQFF
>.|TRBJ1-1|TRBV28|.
TGTGCCAGCAGTTTACCAGATAACACTGAAGCTTTCTTT
CASSLPDNTEAFF
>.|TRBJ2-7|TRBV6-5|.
TGTGCAGCAGGGGTTCTCTACGAGCAGTACTTC
CAAGVLYEQYF
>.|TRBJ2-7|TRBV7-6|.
TGTGCCAGCAGCTTACTGGGCCGTACCTACGAGCAGTACTTC
CASSLLGRTYEQYF
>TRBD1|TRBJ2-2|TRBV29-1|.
TGCAGCGCCCGGGACAGGAACACCGGGGAGCTGTTTTTT
CSARDRNTGELFF
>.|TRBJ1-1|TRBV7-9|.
TGTTCCAGCAGCCTTACAGGGCGGGACACTGAAGCTTTCTTT
CSSSLTGRDTEAFF
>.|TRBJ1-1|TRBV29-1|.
TGCAGCGCTGCCGGGGGGGGGAACACTGAAGCTTTCTTT
CSAAGGGNTEAFF
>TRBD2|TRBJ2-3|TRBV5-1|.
TGCGCCAGCAGCTTGGAATTAGCGGGAGCTTATACGCAGTATTTT
CASSLELAGAYTQYF
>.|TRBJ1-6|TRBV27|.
TGTGCCAGCAGCTTAGGCCAGGGACGGGGGAATTCACCCCTCCACTTT
CASSLGQGRGNSPLHF
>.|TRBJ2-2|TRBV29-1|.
TGCAGCGTTGAAAAGTCGTGGGCTGGGGAGCTGTTTTTT
CSVEKSWAGELFF
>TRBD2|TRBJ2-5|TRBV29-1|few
TGCAGCGTTGAGACCCTCGGGACTAGCGGCCCCCAAGAGACCCAGTACTTC
CSVETLGTSGPQETQYF
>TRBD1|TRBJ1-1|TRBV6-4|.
TGTGCCAGCAGTATACAGACAGGGCAGCGGGCCTTCTTT
CASSIQTGQRAFF
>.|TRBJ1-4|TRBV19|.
TGTGCCAGTAGTATCGACAGGTTTAATGAAAAACTGTTTTTT
CASSIDRFNEKLFF
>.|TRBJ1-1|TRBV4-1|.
TGCGCCAGCAGCCAAGTAGGGGGGAACACTGAAGCTTTCTTT
CASSQVGGNTEAFF
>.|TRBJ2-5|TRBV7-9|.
TGTTCCAGCAGCTTACTCGGGGAGACCCAGTACTTC
CSSSLLGETQYF
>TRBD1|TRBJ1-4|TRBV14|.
TGTGCCAGCAGCCAAGCCGGGACAGGGGGCGGAAAACTGTTTTTT
CASSQAGTGGGKLFF
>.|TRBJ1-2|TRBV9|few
TGTGCCAGCAGCGTAGATTTGGAGGGGACTTATGGCTACACCTTC
CASSVDLEGTYGYTF
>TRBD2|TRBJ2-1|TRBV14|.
TGTGCCAGCAGCCCTCAGAGGACTAGGGCGGGCAATGAGCAGTTCTTC
CASSPQRTRAGNEQFF
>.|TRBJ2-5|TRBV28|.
TGTGCCAGCAGTTTTTTGCGGCAAGAGACCCAGTACTTC
CASSFLRQETQYF
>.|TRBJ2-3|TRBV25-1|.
TGTGCCAGCCGGCAGACTCCCCGCGATACGCAGTATTTT
CASRQTPRDTQYF
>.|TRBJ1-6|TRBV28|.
TGTGCCAGCAGTTTACCCCTTTCAGGGATCTATAATTCACCCCTCCACTTT
CASSLPLSGIYNSPLHF
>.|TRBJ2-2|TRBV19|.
TGTGCCAGTAGTCTTCAGGCCGGGGAGCTGTTTTTT
CASSLQAGELFF
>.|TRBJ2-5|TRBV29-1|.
TGCAGCGTCGGAGACTCGACTCAAGAGACCCAGTACTTC
CSVGDSTQETQYF
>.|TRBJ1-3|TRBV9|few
TGTGCCAGCAGCCTCACAGGAGTCTCTGGAAACACCATATATTTT
CASSLTGVSGNTIYF
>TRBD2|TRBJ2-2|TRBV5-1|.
TGCGCCAGCAGCTTGGGGCTAGCGGATCCCGGGGAGCTGTTTTTT
CASSLGLADPGELFF
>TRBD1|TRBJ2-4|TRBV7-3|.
TGTGCCAGCAGCTTAAGGGGTACAGGGGGCGTGGGAGCCAAAAACATTCAGTACTTC
CASSLRGTGGVGAKNIQYF
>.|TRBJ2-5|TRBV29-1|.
TGCAGCGTTGATCCCGAAGAGACCCAGTACTTC
CSVDPEETQYF
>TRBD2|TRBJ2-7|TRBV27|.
TGTGCCAGCAGTTTATCGTTAGCGGGAGTCCCAGGCGAGCAGTACTTC
CASSLSLAGVPGEQYF
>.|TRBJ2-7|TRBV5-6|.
TGTGCCAGCAGCGCCACTAGTCTCTACGAGCAGTACTTC
CASSATSLYEQYF
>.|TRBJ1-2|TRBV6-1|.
TGTGCCAGCACTCTGGACAGCAACCATGGCTACACCTTC
CASTLDSNHGYTF
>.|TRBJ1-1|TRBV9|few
TGTGCCAGCAGAGAGCCTGACAAGGCTGAAGCTTTCTTT
CASREPDKAEAFF
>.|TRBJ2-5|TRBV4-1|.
TGCGCCAGCAGCCAAGCTATTTTCGACAGGTCTAGCGGTGGCGAGACCCAGTACTTC
CASSQAIFDRSSGGETQYF
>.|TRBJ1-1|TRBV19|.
TGTGCCAGTAGTTCAGGGTATGGCACTGAAGCTTTCTTT
CASSSGYGTEAFF
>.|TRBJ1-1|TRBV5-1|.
TGCGCCAGCAGGCCAACAGGGCAGACCACTGAAGCTTTCTTT
CASRPTGQTTEAFF
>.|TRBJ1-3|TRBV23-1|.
TGCGCCCCCACGTCGGAGGCCTGCTCTGGAAACACCATATATTTT
CAPTSEACSGNTIYF
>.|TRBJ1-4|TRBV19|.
TGTGCCAGTAGTATGGTACGGACAACAACTAATGAAAAACTGTTTTTT
CASSMVRTTTNEKLFF
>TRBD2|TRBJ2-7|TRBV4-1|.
TGCGCCAGCAGCCAAGATGGACTAGCCTGGGAGCAGTACTTC
CASSQDGLAWEQYF
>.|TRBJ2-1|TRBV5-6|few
TGTGCCAGCAGCTTGTGGGGAGACAATGAGCAGTTCTTC
CASSLWGDNEQFF
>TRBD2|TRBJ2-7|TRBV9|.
TGTGCCAGCAGCGCCCGGACTAGCGGGACCTACGAGCAGTACTTC
CASSARTSGTYEQYF
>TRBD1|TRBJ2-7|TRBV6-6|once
TGTGCCAGCAGTTACTCGTCGGGACAGGTGGCCTACGAGCAGTACTTC
CASSYSSGQVAYEQYF
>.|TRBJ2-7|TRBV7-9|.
TGTGCCAGCAGCTTAGGGGGTGGGGGCGATGGCCACGAGCAGTACTTC
CASSLGGGGDGHEQYF
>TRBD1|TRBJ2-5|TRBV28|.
TGTGCCAGTCAGCGGACAGGGGGCTATGAGACCCAGTACTTC
CASQRTGGYETQYF
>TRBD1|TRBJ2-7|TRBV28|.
TGTGCCAGCAGTCCCCGACAGGGGCTCCACGAGCAGTACTTC
CASSPRQGLHEQYF
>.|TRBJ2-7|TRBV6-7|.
TGTGCCAGCAGTTACTCGAAGCCCGAGCAGTACTTC
CASSYSKPEQYF
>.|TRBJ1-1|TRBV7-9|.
TGTGCCAGCAGATTCGACATGAACACTGAAGCTTTCTTT
CASRFDMNTEAFF
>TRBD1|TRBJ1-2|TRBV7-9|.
TGTGCCAGCAGCAAGACAGGGTCGGGTGACTATGGCTACACCTTC
CASSKTGSGDYGYTF
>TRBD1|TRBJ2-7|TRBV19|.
TGTGCCAGTAGTATTGGACAGGGGATTTACTACGAGCAGTACTTC
CASSIGQGIYYEQYF
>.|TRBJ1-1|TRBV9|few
TGTGCCAGCAGCGGGAGGGACGGGTGGAACACTGAAGCTTTCTTT
CASSGRDGWNTEAFF
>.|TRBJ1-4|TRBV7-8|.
TGTGCCAGCAGTCGGGACTCTGCAACTAATGAAAAACTGTTTTTT
CASSRDSATNEKLFF
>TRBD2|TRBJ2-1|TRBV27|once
TGTGCCAGCAGTTTACAGGGACTAGCAACCGATGAGCAGTTCTTC
CASSLQGLATDEQFF
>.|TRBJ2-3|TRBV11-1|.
TGTGCCAGCAGCTTACACGGACAGAGCACAGATACGCAGTATTTT
CASSLHGQSTDTQYF
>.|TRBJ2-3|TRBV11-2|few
TGTGCCAGCAGCTTAGAGGCACCCAGCACAGATACGCAGTATTTT
CASSLEAPSTDTQYF
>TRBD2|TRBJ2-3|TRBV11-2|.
TGTGCCAGCAGCCTTTCTGTGTGGGGGACTAGCGACACAGATACGCAGTATTTT
CASSLSVWGTSDTDTQYF
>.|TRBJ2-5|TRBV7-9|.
TGTGCCAGCAGCACATCTCGACGGCGGGAGACCCAGTACTTC
CASSTSRRRETQYF
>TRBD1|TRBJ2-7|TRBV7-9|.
TGTGCCAGCAGCCGGTCGGACAGGGGCTCCTACGAGCAGTACTTC
CASSRSDRGSYEQYF
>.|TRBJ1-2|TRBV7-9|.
TGTGCCAGCAGCTCCGGGACAAGCTATGGCTACACCTTC
CASSSGTSYGYTF
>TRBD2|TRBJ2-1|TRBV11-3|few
TGTGCCAGCAGCTCGAGGTCCGGGACTAGCACGATCTTC
CASSSRSGTSTIF